The 5 T cell receptor beta chains reported below all come from one sample, sequenced in a study of OX40 agonist ivuxolimab in advanced cancers. Sequenced by immunoSEQ multiplex PCR; TCRdb stores in-frame clones only, minus some. The sample lists more than 65,000 clones, 92% seen once, with roughly 8.6% in the top ten. The material sequenced was CD4+ or CD8+ T cells sorted from blood, taken in a trial of the OX40 agonist ivuxolimab. The origin of the receptors is an adult with an advanced solid tumor such as melanoma, head and neck, liver or kidney cancer.

The rearrangement links TRBV27 to TRBJ2-7; no reliable D call. The CDR3 consists of 14 residues. Trimming stripped 0 bases from V and 6 bases from J, with 12 bases between. In germline, CDR1 is MNHEY, CDR2 SMNVEV (reference sequence). The CDR3 nucleotides are TGTGCCAGCAGTTTATCTAGGGTCTCTTCCGAGCAGTACTTC. Translated, it gives CASSLSRVSSEQYF.

This clone has just one count. Here the CDR3 DNA reads TGTGCCAGCAGTTACTCTCGACCGGGGGGCTACACCTTC. Translation: CASSYSRPGGYTF. The chain recombines TRBV6-5 with TRBJ1-2; D is unresolved. This CDR3 has 13 amino acids. Germline CDR1 MNHEY, CDR2 SVGAGI. V was trimmed by 0 bases and J by 8 bases, leaving 10 bases between them.

In its sample, this clone was seen a few times. The chain is built from TRBV7-2 and TRBJ2-7; D could derive from TRBD1 or TRBD2 (6 bases each). Germline values: CDR1 SGHTA, CDR2 FQGNSA. V was trimmed by 7 bases and J by 6 bases, leaving 16 bases between them. CDR3 length equals 13 residues. The CDR3 sequence is CASTRGLAPEQYF. CDR3 DNA: TGTGCCAGCACCCGGGGGCTAGCGCCCGAGCAGTACTTC.

The rearrangement uses TRBV7-9 and TRBJ2-2; perhaps TRBD1 as D (6 bases). The germline V and J ends were trimmed by 1 base and 1 base, with 7 bases remaining between them. This CDR3 comprises 15 residues. Germline V CDR1 and CDR2: SEHNR, FQNEAQ (reference sequence). The CDR3 reads CASSLVTGNTGELFF. DNA for the CDR3: TGTGCCAGCAGCTTAGTGACAGGGAACACCGGGGAGCTGTTTTTT. The entire variable domain, with the rest obtained from reference TRBV7-9 and TRBJ2-2, is as follows: DTGVSQNPRHKITKRGQNVTFRCDPISEHNRLYWYRQTLGQGPEFLTYFQNEAQLEKSRLLSDRFSAERPKGSFSTLEIQRTEQGDSAMYLCASSLVTGNTGELFFGEGSRLTVL.

The chain employs TRBV6-6 and TRBJ1-1, with TRBD1 as a possible D gene (6 bases). This CDR3 contains 14 residues. The V gene lost 5 bases and the J gene lost 0 bases, with 10 bases spanning the gap. Germline loops: CDR1 MNHNY, CDR2 SVGAGI (reference sequence). Here the CDR3 reads CASSIGQLNTEAFF. In nucleotides, the CDR3 is TGTGCCAGCAGTATTGGACAGTTGAACACTGAAGCTTTCTTT.